This TCR beta chain was observed in a study of OX40 agonist ivuxolimab in advanced cancers. Method: immunoSEQ multiplex PCR; TCRdb's copy keeps in-frame clones and lacks some. The table has some 94,000 clones, 90% to 97% seen once. Exclusion of a patient followed from autoimmune disease history or systemic immunosuppression. Study conclusions and caveats: Also present in some nonresponders was a low level of normalized T-cell clonal expansion. Partial responders dosed at 0.1-3.0 mg/kg displayed clonal expansion ranking among the lowest.

Details on this clone: Its antigen is not known.

From germline, CDR1 is MNHEY and CDR2 SVGAGI. The CDR3 sequence is 15 residues long. J was trimmed by 4 bases and V by 0 bases; bases with no gene match: 3. The chain has TRBV6-5 and TRBJ2-1; 7 nucleotides align to TRBD1. The source material was CD4+ or CD8+ T cells sorted from blood, sampled in a trial of the OX40 agonist ivuxolimab. The receptor comes from an adult with an advanced solid tumor such as melanoma, head and neck, liver or kidney cancer. The DNA of the CDR3 is TGTGCCAGCAGTTACTCTGGGACAGAGTACAATGAGCAGTTCTTC. This encodes CASSYSGTEYNEQFF.